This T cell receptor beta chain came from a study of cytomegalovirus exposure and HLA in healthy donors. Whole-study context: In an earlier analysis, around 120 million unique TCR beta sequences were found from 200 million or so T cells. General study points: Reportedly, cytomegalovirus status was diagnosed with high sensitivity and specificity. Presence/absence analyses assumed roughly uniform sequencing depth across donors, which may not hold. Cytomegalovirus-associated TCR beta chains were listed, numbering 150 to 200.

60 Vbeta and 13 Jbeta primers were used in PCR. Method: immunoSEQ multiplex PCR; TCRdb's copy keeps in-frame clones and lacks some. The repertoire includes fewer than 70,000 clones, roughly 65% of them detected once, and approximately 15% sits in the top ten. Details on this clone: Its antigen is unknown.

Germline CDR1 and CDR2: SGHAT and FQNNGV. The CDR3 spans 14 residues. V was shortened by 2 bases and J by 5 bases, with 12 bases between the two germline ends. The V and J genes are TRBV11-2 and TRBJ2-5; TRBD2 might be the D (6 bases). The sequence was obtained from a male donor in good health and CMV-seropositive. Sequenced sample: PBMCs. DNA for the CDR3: TGTGCCAGCAGCTTAAAATGGGGGAGGGAGACCCAGTACTTC. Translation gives CASSLKWGRETQYF.